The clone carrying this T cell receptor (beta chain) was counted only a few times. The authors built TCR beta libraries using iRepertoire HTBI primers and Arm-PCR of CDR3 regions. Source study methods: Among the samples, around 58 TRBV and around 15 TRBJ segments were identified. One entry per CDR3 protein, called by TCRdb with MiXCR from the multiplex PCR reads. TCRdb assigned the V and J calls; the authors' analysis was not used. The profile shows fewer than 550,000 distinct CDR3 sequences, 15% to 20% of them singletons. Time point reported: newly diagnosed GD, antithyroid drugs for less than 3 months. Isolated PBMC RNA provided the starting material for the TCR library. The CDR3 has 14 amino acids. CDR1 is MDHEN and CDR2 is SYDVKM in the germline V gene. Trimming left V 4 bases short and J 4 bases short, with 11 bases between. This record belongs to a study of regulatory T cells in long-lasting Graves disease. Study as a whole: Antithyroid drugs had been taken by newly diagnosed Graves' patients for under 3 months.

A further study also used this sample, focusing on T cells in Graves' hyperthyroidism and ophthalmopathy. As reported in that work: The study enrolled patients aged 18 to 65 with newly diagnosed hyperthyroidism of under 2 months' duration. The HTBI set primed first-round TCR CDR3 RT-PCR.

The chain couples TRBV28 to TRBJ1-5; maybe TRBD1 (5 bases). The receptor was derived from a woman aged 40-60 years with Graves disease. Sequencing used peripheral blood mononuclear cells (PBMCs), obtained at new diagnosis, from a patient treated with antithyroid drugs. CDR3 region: CASSWPGQNQPQHF. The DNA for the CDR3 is TGTGCCAGCAGTTGGCCAGGGCAGAATCAGCCCCAGCATTTT.